The 12 T cell receptor beta chains listed next were all sequenced from one sample in a study of blood T cells in healthy people across ages. A second PCR, run for about 7 to 11 cycles, used a sample-barcoded 5' primer plus a J-beta primer mix. From the 5' RACE reads, TCRdb called clonotypes with MiXCR, one entry per CDR3 protein. The table has under 1,000,000 distinct CDR3 sequences, around 50% seen once. Sample: blood. The origin of the receptors is a man older than 75 in good health.

V gene TRBV5-1 combines with J gene TRBJ2-1; the D gene is possibly TRBD2 (6 bases). CDR1 SGHRS and CDR2 YFSETQ come from the germline V gene. V lost 2 bases and J 4 bases, leaving 13 bases between the germline ends. CDR3 length: 15 amino acids. The CDR3 DNA is TGCGCCAGCAGCTTCGGTGCGGGAATATACAATGAGCAGTTCTTC. Translation: CASSFGAGIYNEQFF.

This chain uses TRBV5-1 with TRBJ1-1; the D gene is possibly TRBD1 (5 bases). The CDR3 is 16 residues long. The V end was cut by 0 bases, the J end by 2 bases, with 14 bases between. Germline V lookup: CDR1 SGHRS, CDR2 YFSETQ. CDR3 residues: CASSLGRAGRNTEAFF. CDR3 coding DNA: TGCGCCAGCAGCTTGGGCAGGGCAGGAAGAAACACTGAAGCTTTCTTT.

The chain combines TRBV4-1 with TRBJ2-1, with TRBD2 matching over 9 bases. After removal of 4 bases from V and 4 bases from J, the junction contained 11 bases not matched to a gene. Germline CDR1 MGHRA, CDR2 YSYEKL. The CDR3 extends over 17 amino acids. The CDR3 protein is CASSPLGGGDVYNEQFF. The CDR3, as DNA: TGCGCCAGCAGCCCCCTGGGCGGGGGGGACGTATACAATGAGCAGTTCTTC.

In this sample, this clonotype turned up many times. This sequence joins TRBV12-3 or TRBV12-4 and TRBJ2-7, with a tentative D call TRBD2 (6 bases). Trimming removed 5 bases from V and 9 bases from J, with 20 bases in between. The CDR3 consists of 14 residues. The CDR3 coding sequence is TGTGCCAGCAGTACCCACAGCCAAGGAGGGTTGCAGTACTTC. Translation: CASSTHSQGGLQYF.

The genes are TRBV30 and TRBJ2-7, with D tentatively TRBD1 (6 bases). Germline lookup yields CDR1 GTSNPN and CDR2 SVGIG (reference sequence). V shed 3 bases and J shed 0 bases, with 9 bases lying between them. The CDR3 loop spans 13 amino acids. The CDR3 DNA is TGTGCCTGGAGGGGGGCTAGCTCCTACGAGCAGTACTTC. Translated: CAWRGASSYEQYF.

This clonotype was picked up a small number of times. This rearrangement joins TRBV28 to TRBJ2-5; TRBD2 aligns across 9 bases. J lost 1 base, V lost 6 bases, and 6 bases had no gene match. This CDR3 spans 15 amino acids. The germline gives CDR1 MDHEN, CDR2 SYDVKM. CDR3 in amino acids: CASRSASGAQETQYF. Here the CDR3 DNA reads TGTGCCAGCAGATCTGCTAGCGGGGCCCAAGAGACCCAGTACTTC.

This chain uses TRBV28 with TRBJ2-2; D is ambiguous. The germline V and J ends were trimmed by 5 bases and 5 bases, with 12 bases remaining between them. CDR3 length: 14 residues. Germline values: CDR1 MDHEN, CDR2 SYDVKM. The DNA for the CDR3 is TGTGCCAGCAGTCTCCGGGCCATTACCGGGGAGCTGTTTTTT. This encodes CASSLRAITGELFF.

The rearrangement uses TRBV3-1 and TRBJ2-7; D unresolved. The V gene lost 2 bases and the J gene lost 3 bases, with 5 bases spanning the gap. The CDR3 loop spans 12 amino acids. Germline V gives CDR1 LGHDT, CDR2 YNNKEL (reference sequence). The CDR3 nucleotides are TGTGCCAGCAGCCAACTGGTCTACGAGCAGTACTTC. This encodes CASSQLVYEQYF.

This chain uses TRBV12-3 or TRBV12-4 with TRBJ2-7; 9 positions agree with TRBD2. With V trimmed by 3 bases and J by 7 bases, 13 bases remained unmatched. The CDR3 has 16 amino acids. The CDR3 DNA reads TGTGCCAGCAGTTTGGGTGGCGGGAGGGCCCTCGATGAGCAGTACTTC. The encoded protein is CASSLGGGRALDEQYF.

This clonotype has a handful of counts. The chain uses TRBV28 and TRBJ1-6; maybe TRBD1 (5 bases). The germline V gene encodes CDR1 MDHEN and CDR2 SYDVKM. The V and J ends lost 6 bases and 0 bases respectively, with 15 bases between them. The length of the CDR3 is 17 residues. The CDR3 spells CASRPRQPSSYNSPLHF. CDR3 bases: TGTGCCAGCAGACCTCGACAGCCGAGCTCCTATAATTCACCCCTCCACTTT.

In regard to this clonotype: At one end the junction does not follow the germline gene, possibly because of a read error. The chain has TRBV20-1 and TRBJ1-2; no clear D gene. Germline CDR1 reads DFQATT; CDR2 reads SNEGSKA (reference sequence). This CDR3 is 14 amino acids long. This chain's CDR3 is CGAFKGMADYGYTF. The DNA of the CDR3 is TGCGGTGCGTTTAAGGGAATGGCGGACTATGGCTACACCTTC.

The chain is built from TRBV29-1 and TRBJ2-7, with D hard to call. The CDR3 has 13 residues. CDR1 SQVTM and CDR2 ANQGSEA come from the germline V gene. V shed 2 bases and J shed 7 bases, with 15 bases lying between them. Here the CDR3 DNA reads TGCAGCGTTGAAAGCGCAGGTTCTAGAGAGCAGTACTTC. Amino acids: CSVESAGSREQYF.